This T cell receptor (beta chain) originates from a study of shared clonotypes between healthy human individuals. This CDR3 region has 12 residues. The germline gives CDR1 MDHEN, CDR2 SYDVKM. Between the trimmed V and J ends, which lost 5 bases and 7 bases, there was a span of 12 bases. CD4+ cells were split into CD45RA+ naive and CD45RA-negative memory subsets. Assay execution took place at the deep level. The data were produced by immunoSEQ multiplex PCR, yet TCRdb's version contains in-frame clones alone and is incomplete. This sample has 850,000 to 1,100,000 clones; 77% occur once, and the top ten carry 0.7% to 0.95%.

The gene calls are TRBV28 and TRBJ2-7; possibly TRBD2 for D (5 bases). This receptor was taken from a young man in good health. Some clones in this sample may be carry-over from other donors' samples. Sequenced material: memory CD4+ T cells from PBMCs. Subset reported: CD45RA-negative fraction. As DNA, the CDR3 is TGTGCCAGCAGTCAGCGCCCGGGAGAGCAGTACTTC. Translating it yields CASSQRPGEQYF.